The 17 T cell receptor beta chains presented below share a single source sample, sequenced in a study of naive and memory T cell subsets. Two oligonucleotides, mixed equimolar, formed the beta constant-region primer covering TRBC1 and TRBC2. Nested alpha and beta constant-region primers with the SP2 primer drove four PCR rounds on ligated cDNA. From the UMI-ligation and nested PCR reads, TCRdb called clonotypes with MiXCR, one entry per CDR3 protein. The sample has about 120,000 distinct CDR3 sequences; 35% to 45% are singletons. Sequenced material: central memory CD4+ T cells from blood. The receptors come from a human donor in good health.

The CDR3 DNA reads TGTGCCAGCAGCACCGGTGGACAGAGCCTAGCCAAAAACATTCAGTACTTC. Translating gives CASSTGGQSLAKNIQYF. V and J are TRBV9 and TRBJ2-4; possibly TRBD1 for D (6 bases). The CDR3 is 17 residues long. With 4 bases removed from V and 0 bases from J, the gap between germline ends came to 17 bases. The V gene's germline CDR1 is SGDLS and CDR2 YYNGEE.

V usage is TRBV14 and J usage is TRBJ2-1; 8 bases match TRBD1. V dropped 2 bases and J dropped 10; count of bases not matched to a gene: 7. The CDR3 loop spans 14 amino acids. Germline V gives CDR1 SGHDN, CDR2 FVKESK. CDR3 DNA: TGTGCCAGCAGCCAACTGGGACAGGCGGAGGAGCAGTTCTTC. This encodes CASSQLGQAEEQFF. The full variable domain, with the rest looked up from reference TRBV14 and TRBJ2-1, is EAGVTQFPSHSVIEKGQTVTLRCDPISGHDNLYWYRRVMGKEIKFLLHFVKESKQDESGMPNNRFLAERTGGTYSTLKVQPAELEDSGVYFCASSQLGQAEEQFFGPGTRLTVL.

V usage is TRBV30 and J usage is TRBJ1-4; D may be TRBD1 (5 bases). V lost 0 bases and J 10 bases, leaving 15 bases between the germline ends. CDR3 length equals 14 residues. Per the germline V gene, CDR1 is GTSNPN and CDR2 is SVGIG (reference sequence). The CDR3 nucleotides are TGTGCCTGGAGTGTTAAGATGAGTGGGGGAAAACTGTTTTTT. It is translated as CAWSVKMSGGKLFF. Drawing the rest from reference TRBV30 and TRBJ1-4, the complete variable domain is SQTIHQWPATLVQPVGSPLSLECTVEGTSNPNLYWYRQAAGRGLQLLFYSVGIGQISSEVPQNLSASRPQDRQFILSSKKLLLSDSGFYLCAWSVKMSGGKLFFGSGTQLSVL.

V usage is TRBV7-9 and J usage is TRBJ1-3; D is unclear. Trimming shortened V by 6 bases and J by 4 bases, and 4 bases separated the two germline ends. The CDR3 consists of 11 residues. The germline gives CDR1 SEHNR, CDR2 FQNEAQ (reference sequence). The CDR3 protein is CASSIGNTIYF. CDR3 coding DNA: TGTGCCAGCAGTATAGGAAACACCATATATTTT. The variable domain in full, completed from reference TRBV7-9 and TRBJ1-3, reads DTGVSQNPRHKITKRGQNVTFRCDPISEHNRLYWYRQTLGQGPEFLTYFQNEAQLEKSRLLSDRFSAERPKGSFSTLEIQRTEQGDSAMYLCASSIGNTIYFGEGSWLTVV.

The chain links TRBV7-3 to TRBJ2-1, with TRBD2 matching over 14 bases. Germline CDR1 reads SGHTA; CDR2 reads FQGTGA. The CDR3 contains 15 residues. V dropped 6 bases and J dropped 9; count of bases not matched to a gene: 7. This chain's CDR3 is CASRPGTSGSREQFF. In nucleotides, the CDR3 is TGTGCCAGCAGGCCCGGGACTAGCGGGAGTCGTGAGCAGTTCTTC.

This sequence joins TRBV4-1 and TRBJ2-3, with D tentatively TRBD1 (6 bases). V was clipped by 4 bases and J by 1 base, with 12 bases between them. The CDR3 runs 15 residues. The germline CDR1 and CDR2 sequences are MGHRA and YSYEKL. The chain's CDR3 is CASSPIGGRTDTQYF. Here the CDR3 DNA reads TGCGCCAGCAGCCCCATAGGGGGTCGCACAGATACGCAGTATTTT.

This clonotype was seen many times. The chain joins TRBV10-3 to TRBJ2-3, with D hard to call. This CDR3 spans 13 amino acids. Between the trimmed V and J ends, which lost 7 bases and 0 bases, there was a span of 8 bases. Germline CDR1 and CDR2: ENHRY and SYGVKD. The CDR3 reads CAIKQQSTDTQYF. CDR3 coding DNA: TGTGCCATCAAGCAACAAAGCACAGATACGCAGTATTTT.

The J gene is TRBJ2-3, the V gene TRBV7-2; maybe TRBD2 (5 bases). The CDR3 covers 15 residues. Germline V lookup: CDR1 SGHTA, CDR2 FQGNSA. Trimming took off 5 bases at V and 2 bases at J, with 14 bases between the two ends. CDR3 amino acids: CASSRELGYTDTQYF. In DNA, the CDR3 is TGTGCCAGCAGCAGGGAACTAGGATACACAGATACGCAGTATTTT.

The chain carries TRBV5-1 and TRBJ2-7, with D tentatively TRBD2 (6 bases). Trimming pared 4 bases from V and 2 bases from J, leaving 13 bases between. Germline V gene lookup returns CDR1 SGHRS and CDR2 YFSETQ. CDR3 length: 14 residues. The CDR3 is CASSRAGLTYEQYF. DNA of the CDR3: TGCGCCAGCAGCAGAGCAGGACTAACCTACGAGCAGTACTTC.

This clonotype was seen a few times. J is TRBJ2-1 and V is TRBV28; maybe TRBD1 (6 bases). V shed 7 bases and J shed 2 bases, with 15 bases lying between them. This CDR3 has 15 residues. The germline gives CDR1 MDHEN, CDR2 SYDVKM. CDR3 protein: CASTRDTRAYNEQFF. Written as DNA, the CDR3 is TGTGCCAGCACCCGGGACACCCGGGCCTACAATGAGCAGTTCTTC.

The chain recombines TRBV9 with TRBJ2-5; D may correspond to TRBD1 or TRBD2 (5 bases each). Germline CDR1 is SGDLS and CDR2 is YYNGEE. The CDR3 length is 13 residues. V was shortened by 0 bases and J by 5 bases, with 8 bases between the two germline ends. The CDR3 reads CASSVGGWETQYF. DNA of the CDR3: TGTGCCAGCAGCGTAGGGGGGTGGGAGACCCAGTACTTC.

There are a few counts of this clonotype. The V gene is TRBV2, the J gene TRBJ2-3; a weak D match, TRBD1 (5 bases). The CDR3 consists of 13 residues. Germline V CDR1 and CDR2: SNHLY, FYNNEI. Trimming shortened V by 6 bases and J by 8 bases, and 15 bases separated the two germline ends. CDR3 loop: CASSRAGPFTQYF. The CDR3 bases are TGTGCCAGCAGCCGAGCAGGGCCATTTACGCAGTATTTT.

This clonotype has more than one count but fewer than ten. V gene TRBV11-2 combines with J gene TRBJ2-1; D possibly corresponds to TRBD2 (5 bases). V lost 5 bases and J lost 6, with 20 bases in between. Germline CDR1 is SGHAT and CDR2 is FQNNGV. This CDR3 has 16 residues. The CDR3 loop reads CASSPLRGVGSNEQFF. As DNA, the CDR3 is TGTGCCAGCAGCCCCCTTCGGGGAGTAGGGTCCAATGAGCAGTTCTTC.

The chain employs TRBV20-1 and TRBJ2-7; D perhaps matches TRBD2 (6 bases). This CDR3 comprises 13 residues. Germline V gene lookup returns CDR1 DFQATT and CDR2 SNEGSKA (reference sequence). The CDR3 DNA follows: TGCAGCCCAAGAACCGGGGGTGCCTACGAGCAGTACTTC. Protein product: CSPRTGGAYEQYF.

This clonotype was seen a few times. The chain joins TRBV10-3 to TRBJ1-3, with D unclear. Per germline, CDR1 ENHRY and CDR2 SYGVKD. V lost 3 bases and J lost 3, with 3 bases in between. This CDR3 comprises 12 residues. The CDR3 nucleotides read TGTGCCATCAGTGATAATGGAAACACCATATATTTT. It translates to CAISDNGNTIYF.

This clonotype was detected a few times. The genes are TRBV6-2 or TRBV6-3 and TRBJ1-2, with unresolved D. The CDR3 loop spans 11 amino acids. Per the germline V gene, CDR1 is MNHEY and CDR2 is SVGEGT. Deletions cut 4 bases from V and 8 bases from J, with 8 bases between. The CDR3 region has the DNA TGTGCCAGCAGTTTCAAACTGGGCTACACCTTC. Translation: CASSFKLGYTF.

CDR3 sequence: CASSLDYNEQFF. The DNA of the CDR3 is TGCGCCAGCAGCCTCGACTACAATGAGCAGTTCTTC. The J gene is TRBJ2-1, the V gene TRBV5-1; D unclear. V dropped 4 bases and J dropped 3 bases, with 5 bases sitting between them. The germline gives CDR1 SGHRS, CDR2 YFSETQ. The CDR3 contains 12 residues. Full variable domain (outside the CDR3, taken from reference TRBV5-1 and TRBJ2-1): KAGVTQTPRYLIKTRGQQVTLSCSPISGHRSVSWYQQTPGQGLQFLFEYFSETQRNKGNFPGRFSGRQFSNSRSEMNVSTLELGDSALYLCASSLDYNEQFFGPGTRLTVL.